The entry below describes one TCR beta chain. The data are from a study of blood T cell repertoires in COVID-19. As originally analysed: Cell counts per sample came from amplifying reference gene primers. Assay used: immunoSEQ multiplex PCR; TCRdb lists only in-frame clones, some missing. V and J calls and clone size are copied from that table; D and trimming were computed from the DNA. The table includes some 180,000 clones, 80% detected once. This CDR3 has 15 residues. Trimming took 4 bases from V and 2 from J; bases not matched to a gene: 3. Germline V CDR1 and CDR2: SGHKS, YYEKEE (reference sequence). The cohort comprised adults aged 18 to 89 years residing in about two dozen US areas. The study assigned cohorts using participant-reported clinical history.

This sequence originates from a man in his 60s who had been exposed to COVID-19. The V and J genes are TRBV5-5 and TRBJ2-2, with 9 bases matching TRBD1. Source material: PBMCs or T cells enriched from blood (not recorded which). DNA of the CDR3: TGTGCCAGCAGCAGGGGACAGGGAAACACCGGGGAGCTGTTTTTT. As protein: CASSRGQGNTGELFF.